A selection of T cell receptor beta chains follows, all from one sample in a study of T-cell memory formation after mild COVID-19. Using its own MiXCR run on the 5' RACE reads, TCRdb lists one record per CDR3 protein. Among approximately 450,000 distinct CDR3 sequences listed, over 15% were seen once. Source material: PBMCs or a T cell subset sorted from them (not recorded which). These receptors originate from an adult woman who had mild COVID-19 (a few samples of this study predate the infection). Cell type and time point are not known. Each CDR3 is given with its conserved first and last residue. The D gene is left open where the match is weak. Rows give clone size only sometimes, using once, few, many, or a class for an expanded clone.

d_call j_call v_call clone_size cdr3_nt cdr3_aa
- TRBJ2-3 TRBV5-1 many TGCGCCAGCAGCTCCACGGGGCTGGCAGCCCACAGCCCAGATACGCAGTATTTT CASSSTGLAAHSPDTQYF
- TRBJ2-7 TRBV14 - TGTGCCAGCAGCCAAGGCGGAGCCTCCTACGAGCAGTACTTC CASSQGGASYEQYF
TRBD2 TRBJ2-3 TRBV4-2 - TGTGCCAGCAGCCAAGGACTAGCGGGGTCCGCAGATACGCAGTATTTT CASSQGLAGSADTQYF
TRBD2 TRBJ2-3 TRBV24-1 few TGTGCCACCAGTGACGTAGCGGGAGGAGAGGGAAAACCCCTCACAGATACGCAGTATTTT CATSDVAGGEGKPLTDTQYF
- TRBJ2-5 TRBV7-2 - TGTGCCAGCAGCACCCAACTCCGGGACGGAGAGACCCAGTACTTC CASSTQLRDGETQYF
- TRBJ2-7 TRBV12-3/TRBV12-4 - TGTGCCAGCAGTTTCGCAGGGGGGACCTACGAGCAGTACTTC CASSFAGGTYEQYF
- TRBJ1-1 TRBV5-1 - TGCGCCAGCAGCTTGGAGCCGGGGACCACTGAAGCTTTCTTT CASSLEPGTTEAFF
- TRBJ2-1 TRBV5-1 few TGCGCCAGCAGCGCAGGGCCCTACAATGAGCAGTTCTTC CASSAGPYNEQFF
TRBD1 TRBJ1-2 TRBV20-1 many TGCAGTGCTAGCCTCCAGACAGGGACTCATGGCTACACCTTC CSASLQTGTHGYTF
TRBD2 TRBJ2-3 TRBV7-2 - TGTGCCAGCAGCTTAAATAGCGGGAGGGCCTCGGGCACAGATACGCAGTATTTT CASSLNSGRASGTDTQYF
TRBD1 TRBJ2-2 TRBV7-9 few TGTGCCAGCAGCTTAATGGGGACAGGCGGGGCCGGGGAGCTGTTTTTT CASSLMGTGGAGELFF
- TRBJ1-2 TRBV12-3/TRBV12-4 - TGTGCCAGCAGTTTGGTTCCGAACTATGGCTACACCTTC CASSLVPNYGYTF
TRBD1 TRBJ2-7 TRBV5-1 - TGCGCCAGCAGCTTAGGACAGGGGGCGCGGGCCATCTACTTC CASSLGQGARAIYF
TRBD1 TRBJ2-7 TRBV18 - TGTGCCAGCTCACCTAGTCCCGGGACAGGTTCAGTGGGGTCTTACGAGCAGTACTTC CASSPSPGTGSVGSYEQYF
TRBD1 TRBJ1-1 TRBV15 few TGTGCCACCAGCAACCGGACAGGGGTGAACACTGAAGCTTTCTTT CATSNRTGVNTEAFF
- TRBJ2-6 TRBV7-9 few TGTGCCAGCAGCTTAAGGACTGTTCAATCTGGGGCCAACGTCCTGACTTTC CASSLRTVQSGANVLTF
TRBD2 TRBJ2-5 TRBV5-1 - TGCGCCAGCAGCTTGGGAGCGGGGGCCACCCAAGAGACCCAGTACTTC CASSLGAGATQETQYF
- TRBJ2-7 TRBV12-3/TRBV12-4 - TGTGCCAGCAGTTGTGGGCAGCCCTACGAGCAGTACTTC CASSCGQPYEQYF
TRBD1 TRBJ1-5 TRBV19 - TGTGCCAGTAGTCCCCTCAACAGGGGTTACAGCAATCAGCCCCAGCATTTT CASSPLNRGYSNQPQHF
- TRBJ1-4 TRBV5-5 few TGTGCCAGCAGTTCGAGGACGGCCTTCGGGGCCGAAAAACTGTTTTTT CASSSRTAFGAEKLFF
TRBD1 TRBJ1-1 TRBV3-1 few TGTGCCAGCAGCCGAGGGACAGGGGCGGCGAGAACTTTCTTT CASSRGTGAARTFF
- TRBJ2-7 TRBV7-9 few TGTGCCAGCGGGCGGGACACCGACTACGAGCAGTACTTC CASGRDTDYEQYF
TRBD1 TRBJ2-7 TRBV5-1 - TGCGCCAGCAGCTTGGGGACAGGGAAACCCTCCTACGAGCAGTACTTC CASSLGTGKPSYEQYF
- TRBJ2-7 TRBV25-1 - TGTGCCAGCAGTGAGATTCAGGGTACGGTATACGAGCAGTACTTC CASSEIQGTVYEQYF
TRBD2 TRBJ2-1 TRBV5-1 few TGCGCCAGCAGCTTGACTAGCGGGGGGATCGGTGAGCAGTTCTTC CASSLTSGGIGEQFF
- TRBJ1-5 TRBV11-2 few TGTGCCAGCAGCTCCTCCGGGACACCCCCCCAGCATTTT CASSSSGTPPQHF
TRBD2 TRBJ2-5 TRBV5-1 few TGCGCCAGCAGCTTGGAGGGAGGGCCGGTAGAGACCCAGTACTTC CASSLEGGPVETQYF
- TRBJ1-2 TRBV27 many TGTGCCAGCAGTTCCACAAGCCCAACCGTAAACTATGGCTACACCTTC CASSSTSPTVNYGYTF
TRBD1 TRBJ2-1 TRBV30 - TGTGCCTGCCAAACGGGACAGGGAGGTCACAATGAGCAGTTCTTC CACQTGQGGHNEQFF
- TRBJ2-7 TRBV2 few TGTGCCAGCATTTCCCGCCTAGCCTACGAGCAGTACTTC CASISRLAYEQYF
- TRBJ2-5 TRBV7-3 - TGTGCCAGCAGCCCCGCCCGGGGTGGAGAGACCCAGTACTTC CASSPARGGETQYF
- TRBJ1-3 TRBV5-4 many TGTGCCAGCAGCTTTGACAGGACTTTCTCTGGAAACACCATATATTTT CASSFDRTFSGNTIYF
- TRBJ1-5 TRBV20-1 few TGCAGTGCTAGAGATCACTCAGGGAACCAGCCCCAGCATTTT CSARDHSGNQPQHF
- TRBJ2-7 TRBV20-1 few TGCAGTGCCCTCACAGGGACGCACGAGCAGTACTTC CSALTGTHEQYF
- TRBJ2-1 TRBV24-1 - TGTGCCACCAGTGACCCGAGGTCAGGTGAGCAGTTCTTC CATSDPRSGEQFF